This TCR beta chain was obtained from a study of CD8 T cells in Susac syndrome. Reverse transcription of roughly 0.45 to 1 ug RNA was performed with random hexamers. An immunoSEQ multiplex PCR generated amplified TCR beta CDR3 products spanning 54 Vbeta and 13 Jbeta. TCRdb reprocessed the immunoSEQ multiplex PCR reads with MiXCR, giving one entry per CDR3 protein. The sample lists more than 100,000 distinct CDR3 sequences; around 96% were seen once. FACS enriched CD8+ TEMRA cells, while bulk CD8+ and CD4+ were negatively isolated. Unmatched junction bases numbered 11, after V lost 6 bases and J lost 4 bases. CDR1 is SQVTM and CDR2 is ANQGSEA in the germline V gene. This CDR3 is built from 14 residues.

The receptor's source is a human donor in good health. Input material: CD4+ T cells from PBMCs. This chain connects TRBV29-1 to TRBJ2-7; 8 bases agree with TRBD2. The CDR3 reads CSVPSGRAPYEQYF. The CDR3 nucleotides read TGCAGCGTCCCAAGCGGGAGAGCCCCGTACGAGCAGTACTTC.